The 13 T cell receptor beta chains below come from one sample, sequenced in a study of Graves' ophthalmopathy and Graves' hyperthyroidism. Scientists amplified the TCR beta CDR3 regions from RNA transcripts. Second-round multiplex PCR came after first-round RT-PCR with HTBI primers. TCRdb reanalysed the multiplex PCR reads using MiXCR and keeps one entry per CDR3 protein. Of approximately 37,000 distinct CDR3 sequences in the sample, about 51% were seen once. The sample taken for sequencing was peripheral blood. These receptors were collected from an adult man with Graves' ophthalmopathy.

There are many counts of this clonotype. This chain connects TRBV7-2 to TRBJ2-3; 12 bases fit TRBD2. Per germline, CDR1 SGHTA and CDR2 FQGNSA. Losses at the gene ends were 3 bases for V and 5 bases for J; bases not matched to a gene: 6. This CDR3 contains 16 residues. The CDR3 spells CASSFTLAGGGDTQYF. The CDR3 DNA sequence: TGTGCCAGCAGCTTCACACTAGCGGGGGGAGGAGATACGCAGTATTTT. The full variable domain, in which reference TRBV7-2 and TRBJ2-3 provide the parts outside the CDR3, is GAGVSQSPSNKVTEKGKDVELRCDPISGHTALYWYRQSLGQGLEFLIYFQGNSAPDKSGLPSDRFSAERTGGSVSTLTIQRTQQEDSAVYLCASSFTLAGGGDTQYFGPGTRLTVL.

At least ten counts were recorded for this clonotype. V gene TRBV20-1 combines with J gene TRBJ1-1, with D tentatively TRBD1 (6 bases). CDR3 length: 14 amino acids. Trimming removed 2 bases from V and 4 bases from J, with 14 bases in between. In germline, CDR1 is DFQATT, CDR2 SNEGSKA (reference sequence). CDR3 region: CSARQTGSGTEAFF. For the CDR3, the DNA is TGCAGTGCTAGACAGACAGGATCGGGCACTGAAGCTTTCTTT.

The chain employs TRBV5-1 and TRBJ2-7, with TRBD2 matching 12 bases. This CDR3 contains 14 residues. CDR1 and CDR2 from the germline V gene are SGHRS and YFSETQ. After removal of 0 bases from V and 5 bases from J, the junction contained 0 bases not matched to a gene. CDR3: CASSLGLAGDEQYF. The CDR3 region has the DNA TGCGCCAGCAGCTTGGGACTAGCGGGGGACGAGCAGTACTTC.

V gene TRBV20-1 combines with J gene TRBJ2-5; 14 bases fit TRBD2. The germline V gene encodes CDR1 DFQATT and CDR2 SNEGSKA (reference sequence). Trimming took 4 bases from V and 2 from J; bases not matched to a gene: 3. The CDR3 has 15 residues. CDR3 protein: CSAKRLAGGQETQYF. The CDR3 DNA sequence: TGCAGTGCTAAGAGACTAGCGGGGGGGCAAGAGACCCAGTACTTC.

As for this clonotype: Sequence at one end of the junction differs from germline and may be a read error. The chain uses TRBV2 and TRBJ2-5, with 13 bases lining up with TRBD2. Germline assignment: CDR1 SNHLY and CDR2 FYNNEI. This CDR3 region has 17 residues. The CDR3 reads CVSLAGTSGTLVETQYF. CDR3 coding DNA: TGTGTCAGCTTGGCCGGGACTAGCGGGACCCTGGTAGAGACCCAGTACTTC.

There are many counts of this clonotype. This chain links TRBV4-1 with TRBJ2-1; 7 bases fit TRBD2. CDR3 length: 17 residues. The germline gives CDR1 MGHRA, CDR2 YSYEKL. V shed 1 base, J shed 1 base, and the junction held 7 bases outside the gene matches. Here the CDR3 DNA reads TGCGCCAGCAGCCAAGTAGTTAGCGGGCATTCCTACAATGAGCAGTTCTTC. It is translated as CASSQVVSGHSYNEQFF.

The gene calls are TRBV19 and TRBJ1-2; 10 bases are shared with TRBD1. Trimming at V came to 6 bases and at J to 4 bases, leaving 8 bases not matched to a gene. This CDR3 has 15 amino acids. CDR1 is LNHDA, CDR2 SQIVND, per germline (reference sequence). In DNA form, the CDR3 reads TGTGCCAGTAGGACAGGGGGCCGTGCCCCCTATGGCTACACCTTC. It is translated as CASRTGGRAPYGYTF. Variable domain in full (rest from reference TRBV19 and TRBJ1-2): DGGITQSPKYLFRKEGQNVTLSCEQNLNHDAMYWYRQDPGQGLRLIYYSQIVNDFQKGDIAEGYSVSREKKESFPLTVTSAQKNPTAFYLCASRTGGRAPYGYTFGSGTRLTVV.

The rearrangement links TRBV6-1 to TRBJ1-5; D possibly corresponds to TRBD1 (6 bases). This CDR3 comprises 15 residues. With 2 bases removed from V and 11 bases from J, the gap between germline ends came to 19 bases. In germline, CDR1 is MNHNS, CDR2 SASEGT. CDR3 sequence: CASSEQAGGLETQHF. The CDR3 DNA is TGTGCCAGCAGTGAACAAGCGGGGGGGCTGGAGACCCAGCATTTT.

This clonotype was counted many times. This chain links TRBV28 with TRBJ2-5; D is uncertain. V lost 1 base and J lost 7, with 10 bases in between. From germline, CDR1 is MDHEN and CDR2 SYDVKM. The CDR3 is 13 amino acids. CDR3 nucleotide sequence: TGTGCCAGCAGTTTATCGGTTCCAGGGACCCAGTACTTC. This gives the protein CASSLSVPGTQYF. Full variable domain (remainder filled in from reference TRBV28 and TRBJ2-5): DVKVTQSSRYLVKRTGEKVFLECVQDMDHENMFWYRQDPGLGLRLIYFSYDVKMKEKGDIPEGYSVSREKKERFSLILESASTNQTSMYLCASSLSVPGTQYFGPGTRLLVL.

On this clonotype: Mismatch with germline at one junction end may stem from a read error. The chain combines TRBV7-6 with TRBJ1-5; D gene unclear. The germline gives CDR1 SGHVS, CDR2 FNYEAQ. The CDR3 is made up of 16 amino acids. As DNA, the CDR3 is TGTGCCAGCAACTTAGGCCGCTTGGGTAACAATCAGCCCCAGCATTTT. Its protein is CASNLGRLGNNQPQHF.

This clonotype was seen ten or more times. The rearrangement links TRBV19 to TRBJ2-2; D may be TRBD1 (5 bases). Germline CDR1 and CDR2: LNHDA and SQIVND (reference sequence). The CDR3 is made up of 15 amino acids. Trimming removed 3 bases at V and 6 bases at J, with 14 bases between. In DNA form, the CDR3 reads TGTGCCAGTAGTATCTCGGCAGGGTATTCCGGGGAGCTGTTTTTT. The encoded protein is CASSISAGYSGELFF.

The genes are TRBV5-1 and TRBJ2-7, with TRBD2 matching 10 bases. Germline trimming cut 3 bases from V and 4 bases from J; bases unmatched to any gene: 7. This CDR3 is built from 15 residues. From germline, CDR1 is SGHRS and CDR2 YFSETQ. The DNA of the CDR3 is TGCGCCAGCAGCTCGCTGTCTAGCGGGAGTTACGAGCAGTACGTC. Protein sequence: CASSSLSSGSYEQYV.

To note about this clonotype: One end of the junction fails to match germline, which may point to a read error. The chain joins TRBV20-1 to TRBJ2-7; the match to TRBD2 covers 8 bases. The CDR3 has 15 amino acids. Germline loops: CDR1 DFQATT, CDR2 SNEGSKA (reference sequence). The CDR3 DNA sequence: TGCAGTACTAGAGAGCCGGGACTAGGGACCTACGAGCAGTACTTC. Protein product: CSTREPGLGTYEQYF.